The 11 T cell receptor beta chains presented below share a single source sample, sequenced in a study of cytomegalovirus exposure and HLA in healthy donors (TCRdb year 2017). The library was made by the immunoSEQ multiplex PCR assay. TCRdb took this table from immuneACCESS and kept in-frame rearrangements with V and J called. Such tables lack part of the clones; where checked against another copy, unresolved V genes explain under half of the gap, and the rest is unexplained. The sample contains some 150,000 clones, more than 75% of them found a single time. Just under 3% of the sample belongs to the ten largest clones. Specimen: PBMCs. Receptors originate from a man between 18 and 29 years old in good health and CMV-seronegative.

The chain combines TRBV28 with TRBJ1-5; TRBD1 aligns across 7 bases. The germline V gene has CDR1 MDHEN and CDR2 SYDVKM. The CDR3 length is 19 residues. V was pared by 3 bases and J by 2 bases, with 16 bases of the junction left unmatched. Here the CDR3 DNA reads TGTGCCAGCAGTTTGGACGCCCGGGACAGCCTTATCCGCAATCAGCCCCAGCATTTT. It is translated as CASSLDARDSLIRNQPQHF.

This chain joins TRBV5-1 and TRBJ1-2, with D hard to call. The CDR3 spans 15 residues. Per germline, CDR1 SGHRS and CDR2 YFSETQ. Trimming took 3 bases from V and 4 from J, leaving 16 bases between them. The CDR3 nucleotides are TGCGCCAGCAGCTCCCGGGGAGATCCCGTCTATGGCTACACCTTC. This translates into CASSSRGDPVYGYTF. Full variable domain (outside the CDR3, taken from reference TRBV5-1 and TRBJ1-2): KAGVTQTPRYLIKTRGQQVTLSCSPISGHRSVSWYQQTPGQGLQFLFEYFSETQRNKGNFPGRFSGRQFSNSRSEMNVSTLELGDSALYLCASSSRGDPVYGYTFGSGTRLTVV.

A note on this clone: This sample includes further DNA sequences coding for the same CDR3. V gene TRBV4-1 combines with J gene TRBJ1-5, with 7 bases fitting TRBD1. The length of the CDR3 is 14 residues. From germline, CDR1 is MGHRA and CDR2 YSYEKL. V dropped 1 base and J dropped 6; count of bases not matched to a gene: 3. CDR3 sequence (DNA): TGCGCCAGCAGCCAAGGACAGGGTCTTCAGCCCCAGCATTTT. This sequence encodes CASSQGQGLQPQHF.

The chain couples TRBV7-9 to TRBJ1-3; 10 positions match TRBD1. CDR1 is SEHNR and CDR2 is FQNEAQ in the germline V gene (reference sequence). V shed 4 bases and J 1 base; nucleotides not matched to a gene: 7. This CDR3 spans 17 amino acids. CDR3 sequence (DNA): TGTGCCAGCAGCTGGGGGACAGGGGTTCGGTCTGGAAACACCATATATTTT. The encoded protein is CASSWGTGVRSGNTIYF.

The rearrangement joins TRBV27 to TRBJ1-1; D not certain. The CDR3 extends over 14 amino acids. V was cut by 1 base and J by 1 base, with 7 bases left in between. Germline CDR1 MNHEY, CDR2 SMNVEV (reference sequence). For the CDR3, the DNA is TGTGCCAGCAGTTTATACAACAGGAACACTGAAGCTTTCTTT. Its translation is CASSLYNRNTEAFF.

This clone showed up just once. CDR3 amino acids: CASSRGDNQPQHF. The CDR3 DNA reads as TGCGCCAGCAGCAGGGGGGACAATCAGCCCCAGCATTTT. V is TRBV10-2 and J is TRBJ1-5; TRBD1 matches at 7 bases. The CDR3 is made up of 13 amino acids. Germline values: CDR1 WSHSY, CDR2 SAAADI. V was pared by 6 bases and J by 3 bases, with 2 bases of the junction left unmatched.

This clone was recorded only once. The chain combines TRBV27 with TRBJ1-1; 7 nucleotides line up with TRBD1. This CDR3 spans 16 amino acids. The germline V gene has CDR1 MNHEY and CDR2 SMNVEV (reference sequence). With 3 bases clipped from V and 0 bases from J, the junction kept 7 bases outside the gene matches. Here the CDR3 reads CASSLSGQVMNTEAFF. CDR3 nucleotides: TGTGCCAGCAGTTTGTCCGGACAGGTGATGAACACTGAAGCTTTCTTT.

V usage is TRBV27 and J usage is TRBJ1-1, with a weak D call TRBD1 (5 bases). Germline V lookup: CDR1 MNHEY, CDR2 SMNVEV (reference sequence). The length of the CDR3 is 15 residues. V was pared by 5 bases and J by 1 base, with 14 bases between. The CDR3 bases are TGTGCCAGCAGTCCTACCCGGGACTGGAACACTGAAGCTTTCTTT. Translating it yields CASSPTRDWNTEAFF.

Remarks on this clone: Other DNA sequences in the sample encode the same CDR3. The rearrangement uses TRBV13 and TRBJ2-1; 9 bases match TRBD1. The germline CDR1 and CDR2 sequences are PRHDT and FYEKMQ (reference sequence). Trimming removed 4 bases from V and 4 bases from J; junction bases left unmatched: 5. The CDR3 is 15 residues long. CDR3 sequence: CASSSRDRAYNEQFF. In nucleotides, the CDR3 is TGTGCCAGCAGCTCCCGGGACAGGGCTTACAATGAGCAGTTCTTC. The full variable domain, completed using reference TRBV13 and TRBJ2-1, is AAGVIQSPRHLIKEKRETATLKCYPIPRHDTVYWYQQGPGQDPQFLISFYEKMQSDKGSIPDRFSAQQFSDYHSELNMSSLELGDSALYFCASSSRDRAYNEQFFGPGTRLTVL.

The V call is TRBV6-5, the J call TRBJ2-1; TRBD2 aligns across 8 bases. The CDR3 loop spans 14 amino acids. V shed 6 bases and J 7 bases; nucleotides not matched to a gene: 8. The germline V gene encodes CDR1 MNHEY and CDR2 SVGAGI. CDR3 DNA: TGTGCCAGCAGGGCGGGAGGTTCGGGTAATGAGCAGTTCTTC. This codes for CASRAGGSGNEQFF.

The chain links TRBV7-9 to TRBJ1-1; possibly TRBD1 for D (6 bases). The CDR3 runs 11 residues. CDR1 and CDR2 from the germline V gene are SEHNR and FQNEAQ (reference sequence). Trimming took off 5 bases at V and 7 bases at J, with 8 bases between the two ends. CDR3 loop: CASSLTGEAFF. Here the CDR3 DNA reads TGTGCCAGCAGCCTGACAGGTGAAGCTTTCTTT.